Shown below are 12 T cell receptor beta chains from a single sample sequenced in a study of T cell repertoires in cytomegalovirus infection. Using its own MiXCR run on the reads, TCRdb lists one record per CDR3 protein. The table has 200,000 to 300,000 distinct CDR3 sequences, over 8% seen once. Sample: PBMCs. All receptors come from a human donor in good health (CMV status not recorded). Some clones in this sample may be carry-over from other donors' samples.

This clonotype occurred many times. This chain joins TRBV28 and TRBJ1-2; D may be TRBD1 (5 bases). The ends were cut back, 3 bases at V and 8 bases at J, with 22 bases in the middle. The CDR3 runs 16 residues. The germline CDR1 and CDR2 sequences are MDHEN and SYDVKM. CDR3 DNA sequence: TGTGCCAGCAGTTTGTTGTTTGGCAGGGAAGGCGACGGCTACACCTTC. Its protein is CASSLLFGREGDGYTF.

This chain connects TRBV6-2 or TRBV6-3 to TRBJ2-2; TRBD1 matches at 7 bases. V trimming: 8 bases; J trimming: 4 bases; junction bases outside the gene matches: 10. The germline CDR1 and CDR2 sequences are MNHEY and SVGEGT. The CDR3 loop spans 15 amino acids. CDR3 bases: TGTGCCAGCCGATCAACAGGGGCGCCCACCGGGGAGCTGTTTTTT. This gives the protein CASRSTGAPTGELFF.

This clonotype appeared a few times. The rearrangement joins TRBV7-2 to TRBJ2-7, with a possible D match to TRBD1 (7 bases). Trimming removed 3 bases from V and 4 bases from J, with 16 bases in between. CDR3 length: 15 amino acids. The germline gives CDR1 SGHTA, CDR2 FQGNSA. The CDR3 region is CASSLGGDRIYEQYF. DNA for the CDR3: TGTGCCAGCAGCTTGGGCGGGGACAGAATTTACGAGCAGTACTTC.

The J gene is TRBJ2-3, the V gene TRBV20-1; 12 bases match TRBD2. This CDR3 contains 18 residues. With V trimmed by 5 bases and J by 4 bases, 16 bases remained unmatched. CDR1 is DFQATT and CDR2 is SNEGSKA in the germline V gene (reference sequence). The CDR3 region has the DNA TGCAGTGCTCCTCCCCCGGGACTAGCGGGCGGGGTGGCAGATACGCAGTATTTT. Encoded protein: CSAPPPGLAGGVADTQYF.

This clonotype has at least ten counts. The chain couples TRBV7-2 to TRBJ1-3; D is uncertain. Germline CDR1 is SGHTA and CDR2 is FQGNSA. The CDR3 is 14 amino acids. The V end was cut by 5 bases, the J end by 2 bases, with 10 bases between. The CDR3 nucleotides are TGTGCCAGCAGCCAACAAGTGACTGGAAACACCATATATTTT. This translates into CASSQQVTGNTIYF.

This clonotype was observed many times. This chain connects TRBV6-2 or TRBV6-3 to TRBJ2-1; perhaps TRBD2 as D (6 bases). CDR1 and CDR2 from the germline V gene are MNHEY and SVGEGT. The V end was cut by 1 base, the J end by 2 bases, with 9 bases between. This CDR3 region has 15 residues. The CDR3 DNA follows: TGTGCCAGCAGTTACTTTGGGGAGGCCTACAATGAGCAGTTCTTC. Protein sequence: CASSYFGEAYNEQFF.

This clonotype has only a few counts. A junction boundary mismatches the germline segment, possibly from a read error. This chain uses TRBV19 with TRBJ1-5; TRBD1 aligns across 10 bases. CDR1 and CDR2 (germline): LNHDA, SQIVND (reference sequence). The CDR3 has 14 amino acids. The CDR3: CASTLTGGKQPQHF. The DNA of the CDR3 is TGTGCCAGTACCCTGACAGGGGGCAAACAGCCCCAGCATTTT.

At least ten counts were recorded for this clonotype. This sequence joins TRBV7-8 and TRBJ2-7; maybe TRBD1 (5 bases). The CDR3 loop spans 16 amino acids. Germline CDR1 is SGHVS and CDR2 is FQNEAQ. The germline V and J ends were trimmed by 3 bases and 5 bases, with 20 bases remaining between them. The CDR3 here is CASSLRTGELIHEQYF. In nucleotides, the CDR3 is TGTGCCAGCAGCTTGCGCACAGGCGAATTAATACACGAGCAGTACTTC. Full variable domain (remainder filled in from reference TRBV7-8 and TRBJ2-7): GAGVSQSPRYKVAKRGQDVALRCDPISGHVSLFWYQQALGQGPEFLTYFQNEAQLDKSGLPSDRFFAERPEGSVSTLKIQRTQQEDSAVYLCASSLRTGELIHEQYFGPGTRLTVT.

This clonotype was counted only a few times. This chain joins TRBV29-1 and TRBJ2-4; 7 positions match TRBD1. Germline-derived CDR1 and CDR2 are SQVTM and ANQGSEA. Germline trimming cut 2 bases from V and 7 bases from J; bases unmatched to any gene: 11. CDR3 length: 15 residues. DNA of the CDR3: TGCAGCGTTGAAAAGACAGGGACCCCTGGGAACATTCAGTACTTC. Protein sequence: CSVEKTGTPGNIQYF.

This clonotype was recorded at least ten times. The chain uses TRBV7-2 and TRBJ2-3, with 8 bases that match TRBD2. The CDR3 runs to 17 residues. In germline, CDR1 is SGHTA, CDR2 FQGNSA. Germline trimming cut 4 bases from V and 1 base from J; bases unmatched to any gene: 10. CDR3 bases: TGTGCCAGCAGCTCCCAGCTAAGACTAGCGCGCACAGATACGCAGTATTTT. Translation gives CASSSQLRLARTDTQYF.

Ten or more counts support this clonotype. V gene TRBV19 combines with J gene TRBJ2-7, with D perhaps matching TRBD2 (6 bases). V lost 2 bases, J lost 0 bases, and 20 bases lay in between. The CDR3 is made up of 18 amino acids. Germline V gives CDR1 LNHDA, CDR2 SQIVND (reference sequence). The CDR3 loop reads CASSISPSQPGVSYEQYF. As DNA, the CDR3 is TGTGCCAGTAGTATATCCCCCTCTCAACCGGGGGTCTCCTACGAGCAGTACTTC.

In this sample, this clonotype turned up many times. DNA of the CDR3: TGTGCCAGCAGCTCAAGGACAGGGGCTGGCTCACCCCTCCACTTT. It translates to CASSSRTGAGSPLHF. V usage is TRBV7-8 and J usage is TRBJ1-6, with TRBD1 matching over 9 bases. CDR1 SGHVS and CDR2 FQNEAQ come from the germline V gene. After removal of 4 bases from V and 10 bases from J, the junction contained 8 bases not matched to a gene. This CDR3 has 15 amino acids.